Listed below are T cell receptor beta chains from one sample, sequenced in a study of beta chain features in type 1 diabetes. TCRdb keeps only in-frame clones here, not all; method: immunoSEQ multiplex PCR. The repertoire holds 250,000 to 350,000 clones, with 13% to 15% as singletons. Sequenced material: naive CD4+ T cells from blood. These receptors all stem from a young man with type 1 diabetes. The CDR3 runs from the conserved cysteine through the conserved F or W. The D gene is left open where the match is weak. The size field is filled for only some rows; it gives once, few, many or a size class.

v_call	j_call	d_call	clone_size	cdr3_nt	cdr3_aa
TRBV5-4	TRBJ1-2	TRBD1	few	TGTGCCAGCAGCTACACAGGGGATGGCTACACCTTC	CASSYTGDGYTF
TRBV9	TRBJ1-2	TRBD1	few	TGTGCCAGCAGCGACCGGGACAGGGACGCTAACTATGGCTACACCTTC	CASSDRDRDANYGYTF
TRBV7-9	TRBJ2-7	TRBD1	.	TGTGCCAGCAGCTCCCGACAGGGGCAGTACTTC	CASSSRQGQYF
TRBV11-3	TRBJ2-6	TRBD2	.	TGTGCCAGCAGCCCGGGGACTAGCGGGAGGTCTGGGGCCAACGTCCTGACTTTC	CASSPGTSGRSGANVLTF
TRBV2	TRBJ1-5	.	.	TGTGCCAGCAGTGAATTTGGAGGCTGGGGTCAGCCCCAGCATTTT	CASSEFGGWGQPQHF
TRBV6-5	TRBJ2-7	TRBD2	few	TGTGCCAGCAGTTCCCCGCCGGGAGGCTCCTACGAGCAGTACTTC	CASSSPPGGSYEQYF
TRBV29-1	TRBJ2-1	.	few	TGCAGCCACAGCTCCTACAATGAGCAGTTCTTC	CSHSSYNEQFF
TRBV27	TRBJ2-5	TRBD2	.	TGTGCCAGCAGTCTGGTCGCGGGAGGTTACCAAGAGACCCAGTACTTC	CASSLVAGGYQETQYF
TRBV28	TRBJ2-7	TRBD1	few	TGTGCCAGCAGTGCTGGACAGGATTTCCACGAGCAGTACTTC	CASSAGQDFHEQYF
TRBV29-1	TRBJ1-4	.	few	TGCAGCGTTCGGGGGGGTGCAACTAATGAAAAACTGTTTTTT	CSVRGGATNEKLFF
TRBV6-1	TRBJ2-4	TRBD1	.	TGTGCCAGCAGCCTCATACCGGGACAGGGAAAAATTCAGTACTTC	CASSLIPGQGKIQYF
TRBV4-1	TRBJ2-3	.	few	TGCGCCAGCAGCCAAGAAGGGGAAGATACGCAGTATTTT	CASSQEGEDTQYF
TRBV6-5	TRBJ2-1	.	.	TGTGCCAGCAGTTACGCTGCGGTAAGCTACAATGAGCAGTTCTTC	CASSYAAVSYNEQFF
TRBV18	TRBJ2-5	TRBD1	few	TGTGCCAGCTCACCGCGGACAGGGGTAGGAGAGACCCAGTACTTC	CASSPRTGVGETQYF
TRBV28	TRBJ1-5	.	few	TGTGCCAGCAGTTTACCGTCTCAGGGGCAGCCCCAGCATTTT	CASSLPSQGQPQHF
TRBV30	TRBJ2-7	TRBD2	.	TGTGCCTGCCTACCGGGACTAGCTGTCCACGAGCAGTACTTC	CACLPGLAVHEQYF
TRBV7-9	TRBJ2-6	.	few	TGTGCCAGCGGACATAAAACGTTGTCCGGGGCCAACGTCCTGACTTTC	CASGHKTLSGANVLTF
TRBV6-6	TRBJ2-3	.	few	TGTGCCAGCAGTTACTCCGAGTCCACAGATACGCAGTATTTT	CASSYSESTDTQYF
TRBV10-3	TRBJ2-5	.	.	TGTGCCATTAGGGCAGGGGCGCGGCAGGTGGAGACCCAGTACTTC	CAIRAGARQVETQYF
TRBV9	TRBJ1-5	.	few	TGTGCCAGCAGCCCACAGGGAAGCAATCAGCCCCAGCATTTT	CASSPQGSNQPQHF
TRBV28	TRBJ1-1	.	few	TGTGCCAGCAGTCACGGACAGAGAACCACTGAAGCTTTCTTT	CASSHGQRTTEAFF
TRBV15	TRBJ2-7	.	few	TGTGCCACCAGCAGAGATTTCGCCACGAGCTCCTACGAGCAGTACTTC	CATSRDFATSSYEQYF
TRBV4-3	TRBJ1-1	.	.	TGCGCCAGCAGCCAAGTATCAGGGACTGAAGCTTTCTTT	CASSQVSGTEAFF
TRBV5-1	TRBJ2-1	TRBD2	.	TGCGCCAGCAGCATCTCCGGACTAGCGGGAGCCAATGAGCAGTTCTTC	CASSISGLAGANEQFF
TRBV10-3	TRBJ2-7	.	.	TGTGCCCTACGAAACGAAGCGGCGGGACGCGAGCAGTACTTC	CALRNEAAGREQYF
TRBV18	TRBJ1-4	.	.	TGTGCCAGCTCACCCGACGGGGGACTTAATGAAAAACTGTTTTTT	CASSPDGGLNEKLFF
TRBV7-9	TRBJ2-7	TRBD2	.	TGTGCCAGCATCACTTTGGCCAGCGGGAGGGACGAGCAGTACTTC	CASITLASGRDEQYF
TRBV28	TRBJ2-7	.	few	TGTGCCAGCCTCGGGGTATCCTACGAGCAGTACTTC	CASLGVSYEQYF
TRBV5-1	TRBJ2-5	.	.	TGCGCCAGCAGCTTGCAGACTTTCCAAGAGACCCAGTACTTC	CASSLQTFQETQYF
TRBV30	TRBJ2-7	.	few	TGTGCCTGGAGTTCGACGGACCGGGGGGAGCAGTACTTC	CAWSSTDRGEQYF
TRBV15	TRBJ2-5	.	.	TGTGCCACCGGTGTGGGCCAGAAAGAGACCCAGTACTTC	CATGVGQKETQYF
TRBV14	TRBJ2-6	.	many	TGTGCCAGCAGCGTCCACTCTGGGGCCAACGTCCTGACTTTC	CASSVHSGANVLTF
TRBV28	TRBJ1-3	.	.	TGTGCCAGCAGTTCCCCCCCGTACTCTGGAAACACCATATATTTT	CASSSPPYSGNTIYF
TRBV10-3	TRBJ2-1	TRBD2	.	TGTGCCATCAGGGAAATAGCGGGAGGGCCCTCTGGAAATGAGCAGTTCTTC	CAIREIAGGPSGNEQFF
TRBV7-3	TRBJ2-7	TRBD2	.	TGTGCCAGCAGCTTTTTAGCGGGAGGGCCCCACGAGCAGTACTTC	CASSFLAGGPHEQYF
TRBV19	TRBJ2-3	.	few	TGTGCCAGTAGTATGCTCCGGTCACCCTCCACAGATACGCAGTATTTT	CASSMLRSPSTDTQYF
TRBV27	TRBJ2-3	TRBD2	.	TGTGCCAGCAGTTTACTTAGCGGGAGAGGGGCAGATACGCAGTATTTT	CASSLLSGRGADTQYF
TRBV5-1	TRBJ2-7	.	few	TGCGCCAGCAGCTTAGGGACAAGAGGGATTTCCTACGAGCAGTACTTC	CASSLGTRGISYEQYF
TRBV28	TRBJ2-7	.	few	TGTGCCAGCGTCTCCGGGGATACCTACGAGCAGTACTTC	CASVSGDTYEQYF
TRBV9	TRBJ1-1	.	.	TGTGCCAGCGGTGGGGGGGGCAGAAACACTGAAGCTTTCTTT	CASGGGGRNTEAFF
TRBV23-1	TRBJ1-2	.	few	TGCGCCAGCAGTCAATCGGGCGGCTACACCTTC	CASSQSGGYTF
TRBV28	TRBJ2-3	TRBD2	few	TGTGCCAGCAGTACCGCTAGCGGTTACACAGATACGCAGTATTTT	CASSTASGYTDTQYF
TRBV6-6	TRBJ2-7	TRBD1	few	TGTGCCAGCAGTTACGGACAGGGTGAGTGGTCCGAGCAGTACTTC	CASSYGQGEWSEQYF
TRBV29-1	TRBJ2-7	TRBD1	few	TGCAGCGCATCCCCGGGACAGACACCCGAGCAGTACTTC	CSASPGQTPEQYF
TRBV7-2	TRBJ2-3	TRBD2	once	TGTGCCAGCAGAGATCTAGCGGGAGATCCAGATACGCAGTATTTT	CASRDLAGDPDTQYF
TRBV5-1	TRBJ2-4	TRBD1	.	TGCGCCAGCAGCATCTGGACAGGGGGCGAACGAAACATTCAGTACTTC	CASSIWTGGERNIQYF
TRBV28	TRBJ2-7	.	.	TGTGCCAGCAGTCTGTCCCAGGGGTCCTACGAGCAGTACTTC	CASSLSQGSYEQYF
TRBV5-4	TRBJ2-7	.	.	TGTGCCAGCAGCGCGAAACTGGCGGGCGAGCAGTACTTC	CASSAKLAGEQYF
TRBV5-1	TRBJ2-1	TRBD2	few	TGCGCCAGCAGCTTCGGGACTAGCGGGAGAAACAATGAGCAGTTCTTC	CASSFGTSGRNNEQFF
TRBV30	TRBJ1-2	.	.	TGTGCCTGGAGTGTACGTGGAGGGCTAGGAATCTACGGCTACACCTTC	CAWSVRGGLGIYGYTF
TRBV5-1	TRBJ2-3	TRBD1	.	TGCGCCAGCAGCTTGGGGCAGGGGGATCACACAGATACGCAGTATTTT	CASSLGQGDHTDTQYF
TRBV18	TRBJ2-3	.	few	TGTGCCAGCTCCTCCACAGATACGCAGTATTTT	CASSSTDTQYF